The 26 T cell receptor beta chains below all came from one sample that was sequenced in a study of Tregs in tolerant kidney transplant recipients. The method was immunoSEQ multiplex PCR; TCRdb's version includes in-frame clones alone and lacks a portion of them. Of about 100,000 clones in the sample, 90% were seen once. The sequencing used CD4+ T cells from blood, collected before the transplant. The receptors were sampled from a human donor who received a combined kidney and bone marrow transplant.

CDR3 region: CASSPGGVRGYTF. The CDR3 DNA follows: TGTGCCAGCAGTCCCGGGGGGGTGAGGGGCTACACCTTC. The J gene is TRBJ1-2, the V gene TRBV6-5, with D possibly matching TRBD1 (5 bases). Germline-derived CDR1 and CDR2 are MNHEY and SVGAGI. This CDR3 is built from 13 residues. V lost 5 bases to trimming and J lost 8 bases, with 15 bases between them.

The chain links TRBV9 to TRBJ2-1; D unresolved. Germline V gene data show CDR1 as SGDLS and CDR2 as YYNGEE. Trimming left V 0 bases short and J 9 bases short, with 10 bases between. The CDR3 runs 13 residues. CDR3 sequence reads: CASSVVPNGEQFF. The CDR3 DNA reads as TGTGCCAGCAGCGTAGTCCCCAACGGTGAGCAGTTCTTC.

The chain has TRBV5-5 and TRBJ2-7; D possibly corresponds to TRBD2 (6 bases). The CDR3 totals 16 residues. The V end was cut by 2 bases, the J end by 1 base, with 16 bases between. From germline, CDR1 is SGHKS and CDR2 YYEKEE (reference sequence). Here the CDR3 reads CASSLRWGVESYEQYF. In DNA form, the CDR3 reads TGTGCCAGCAGCTTAAGGTGGGGGGTCGAGTCCTACGAGCAGTACTTC.

The J gene is TRBJ2-7, the V gene TRBV19; 8 nucleotides agree with TRBD1. Germline V gene data show CDR1 as LNHDA and CDR2 as SQIVND (reference sequence). V was clipped by 3 bases and J by 2 bases; unmatched bases: 6. This CDR3 is built from 15 residues. The DNA for the CDR3 is TGTGCCAGTAGTATCCGGGCAGGGGGCACCTACGAGCAGTACTTC. Translating gives CASSIRAGGTYEQYF.

The rearrangement links TRBV10-3 to TRBJ1-2, with TRBD1 matching 9 bases. This CDR3 contains 15 residues. V shed 6 bases and J 3 bases; nucleotides not matched to a gene: 8. CDR1 is ENHRY and CDR2 is SYGVKD in the germline V gene. The CDR3 here is CAISAPGQGDYGYTF. The CDR3 DNA follows: TGTGCCATCAGCGCACCGGGACAGGGAGACTATGGCTACACCTTC.

The V gene is TRBV12-5, the J gene TRBJ2-5, with 12 bases matching TRBD1. Germline V gene sequence: CDR1 LGHNT, CDR2 FRNRAP. Unmatched junction bases numbered 5, after V lost 4 bases and J lost 5 bases. CDR3 length: 15 amino acids. The CDR3 region is CASGSGTGGVETQYF. CDR3 DNA sequence: TGTGCTAGTGGTTCGGGGACAGGGGGCGTCGAGACCCAGTACTTC.

Remarks on this clone: Other DNA sequences in the same sample also yield this CDR3. The chain uses TRBV18 and TRBJ1-2; tentatively, D is TRBD1 (5 bases). CDR1 is KGHSH, CDR2 LQKENI, per germline. The CDR3 contains 13 residues. Trimming shortened V by 3 bases and J by 4 bases, and 9 bases separated the two germline ends. The CDR3 DNA follows: TGTGCCAGCTCACCGGGGCAGATCTATGGCTACACCTTC. Translation gives CASSPGQIYGYTF.

The V call is TRBV5-6, the J call TRBJ2-1, with 7 bases lining up with TRBD2. CDR3 length equals 16 residues. Looked up from germline, CDR1 is SGHDT and CDR2 is YYEEEE. V gave up 0 bases and J gave up 4 bases; unmatched junction bases: 7. The DNA of the CDR3 is TGTGCCAGCAGCTTGGTAGTCGGACTAGTGTACAATGAGCAGTTCTTC. Translating it yields CASSLVVGLVYNEQFF.

This clone was seen only once. This rearrangement joins TRBV18 to TRBJ2-5; the D gene is possibly TRBD2 (6 bases). The CDR3 is 14 amino acids. CDR1 KGHSH and CDR2 LQKENI come from the germline V gene. Trimming pared 3 bases from V and 2 bases from J, leaving 10 bases between. This CDR3 reads CASSPRRGQETQYF. The CDR3 DNA sequence: TGTGCCAGCTCACCCAGGCGGGGACAAGAGACCCAGTACTTC.

This chain joins TRBV9 and TRBJ1-2; TRBD1 aligns across 7 bases. The trim removed 0 bases at V and 4 bases at J, leaving 6 bases unmatched. CDR1 is SGDLS and CDR2 is YYNGEE in the germline V gene. CDR3 length: 15 residues. The CDR3 bases are TGTGCCAGCAGCGTAGGCCCAGACAGGGTCTATGGCTACACCTTC. Its translation is CASSVGPDRVYGYTF.

V is TRBV10-1 and J is TRBJ1-1, with 7 positions matching TRBD1. CDR3 length: 12 amino acids. V dropped 4 bases and J dropped 7; count of bases not matched to a gene: 3. The germline CDR1 and CDR2 sequences are WNHNN and SYGVQD (reference sequence). DNA for the CDR3: TGCGCCAGCAGTGGGACAGGCGGTGAAGCTTTCTTT. It yields the protein CASSGTGGEAFF.

This chain links TRBV5-6 with TRBJ1-4; D gene unclear. Trimming shortened V by 2 bases and J by 4 bases, and 12 bases separated the two germline ends. CDR1 SGHDT and CDR2 YYEEEE come from the germline V gene. CDR3 length: 15 amino acids. The CDR3 is CASSLKPVLNEKLFF. The DNA of the CDR3 is TGTGCCAGCAGCTTAAAACCGGTTCTTAATGAAAAACTGTTTTTT.

This sequence joins TRBV5-1 and TRBJ1-4; D perhaps matches TRBD1 (5 bases). V was clipped by 4 bases and J by 7 bases, with 17 bases between them. The germline V gene has CDR1 SGHRS and CDR2 YFSETQ. The CDR3 spans 15 residues. The CDR3 reads CASSPSGMGGEKLFF. The DNA for the CDR3 is TGCGCCAGCAGCCCCTCGGGGATGGGGGGTGAAAAACTGTTTTTT.

The chain combines TRBV5-4 with TRBJ1-2; the match to TRBD1 covers 8 bases. The CDR3 is 14 amino acids. The V segment lost 1 base and the J segment 4 bases; nucleotides outside the gene matches: 3. In germline, CDR1 is SGHNT, CDR2 YYREEE (reference sequence). In DNA, the CDR3 is TGTGCCAGCAGCTTGTTGGACAGGGCCTATGGCTACACCTTC. Amino acid sequence: CASSLLDRAYGYTF.

The V gene is TRBV7-2, the J gene TRBJ2-2; TRBD1 matches 9 bases. Germline V gives CDR1 SGHTA, CDR2 FQGNSA. V lost 4 bases, J lost 6 bases, and 3 bases stayed unmatched. CDR3 length: 14 residues. CDR3 DNA sequence: TGTGCCAGCAGCTATGGACAGGGGTCCGGGGAGCTGTTTTTT. Protein: CASSYGQGSGELFF.

For the CDR3, the DNA is TGCAGCGTTGTAATTCGGCTCCGGGGCACTGAAGCTTTCTTT. Residues: CSVVIRLRGTEAFF. V usage is TRBV29-1 and J usage is TRBJ1-1, with D uncertain. The CDR3 has 14 amino acids. V lost 4 bases and J lost 4, with 16 bases in between. Germline lookup yields CDR1 SQVTM and CDR2 ANQGSEA.

With respect to this clone: Other DNA sequences in this sample translate to the same CDR3. The rearrangement joins TRBV27 to TRBJ2-1; TRBD1 aligns across 8 bases. The CDR3 is 13 residues long. Germline assignment: CDR1 MNHEY and CDR2 SMNVEV (reference sequence). The V segment lost 6 bases and the J segment 4 bases; nucleotides outside the gene matches: 2. The CDR3: CASRDRVYNEQFF. Written as DNA, the CDR3 is TGTGCCAGCAGGGACAGGGTTTACAATGAGCAGTTCTTC.

The chain carries TRBV19 and TRBJ1-1; 7 bases are shared with TRBD1. This CDR3 contains 13 residues. The J segment lost 5 bases and the V segment lost 6 bases, leaving 6 bases of the junction unmatched. From germline, CDR1 is LNHDA and CDR2 SQIVND (reference sequence). The CDR3 region is CASSHRGGTEAFF. CDR3 in DNA: TGTGCCAGTAGCCACAGGGGCGGAACTGAAGCTTTCTTT.

V and J are TRBV29-1 and TRBJ2-5; tentatively, D is TRBD2 (6 bases). Trimming pared 5 bases from V and 7 bases from J, leaving 17 bases between. Germline V gene lookup returns CDR1 SQVTM and CDR2 ANQGSEA. The CDR3 has 13 residues. CDR3 nucleotide sequence: TGCAGCGTTCGGGACTCCAAAATAGGGACCCAGTACTTC. Its translation is CSVRDSKIGTQYF.

This chain joins TRBV18 and TRBJ1-5, with D unclear. Germline V gene lookup returns CDR1 KGHSH and CDR2 LQKENI. The V end lost 6 bases, the J end lost 0 bases, and 9 bases lay between the germline ends. This CDR3 comprises 14 residues. CDR3 coding DNA: TGTGCCAGCTCCGCGGCGGGTAGCAATCAGCCCCAGCATTTT. This encodes CASSAAGSNQPQHF.

The chain is built from TRBV30 and TRBJ2-3; 11 bases agree with TRBD2. This CDR3 is built from 16 residues. With V trimmed by 2 bases and J by 0 bases, 4 bases remained unmatched. Germline assignment: CDR1 GTSNPN and CDR2 SVGIG (reference sequence). The CDR3 region has the DNA TGTGCCTGGAGTATAGCGGGAGGGACTAGCACAGATACGCAGTATTTT. This gives the protein CAWSIAGGTSTDTQYF.

This sequence joins TRBV4-1 and TRBJ1-2; D is unclear. Germline values: CDR1 MGHRA, CDR2 YSYEKL. The germline V and J ends were trimmed by 1 base and 8 bases, with 14 bases remaining between them. The CDR3 totals 14 residues. CDR3 sequence (DNA): TGCGCCAGCAGCCAAGCTCGCCCTATTATAGGCTACACCTTC. It translates to CASSQARPIIGYTF.

The chain joins TRBV30 to TRBJ1-1; D might be TRBD1 (6 bases). This CDR3 is 15 amino acids long. V shed 4 bases and J shed 1 base, with 16 bases lying between them. CDR1 GTSNPN and CDR2 SVGIG come from the germline V gene (reference sequence). CDR3 protein: CAWTKTGTGNTEAFF. CDR3 in DNA: TGTGCCTGGACAAAGACAGGTACAGGGAACACTGAAGCTTTCTTT.

This clone was seen a few times. The chain is built from TRBV5-1 and TRBJ2-7; D perhaps matches TRBD1 (5 bases). This CDR3 has 16 residues. Germline V gene data show CDR1 as SGHRS and CDR2 as YFSETQ. V shed 4 bases and J shed 5 bases, with 22 bases lying between them. The CDR3 loop reads CASSTALGQGTHEQYF. The CDR3 bases are TGCGCCAGCAGCACGGCGCTTGGCCAGGGTACCCACGAGCAGTACTTC.

The chain carries TRBV5-1 and TRBJ1-5, with D uncertain. The CDR3 has 13 amino acids. CDR1 is SGHRS, CDR2 YFSETQ, per germline. Trimming cost V 4 bases and J 6 bases, with 11 bases left between them. The CDR3 spells CASSASSGQPQHF. The CDR3 coding sequence is TGCGCCAGCAGCGCGTCTTCGGGTCAGCCCCAGCATTTT.

The gene calls are TRBV11-2 and TRBJ2-7; maybe TRBD1 (5 bases). Germline V gives CDR1 SGHAT, CDR2 FQNNGV. The CDR3 runs 15 residues. Deletions cut 0 bases from V and 0 bases from J, with 9 bases between. For the CDR3, the DNA is TGTGCCAGCAGCTTAGAACAGGCCCGCTCCTACGAGCAGTACTTC. It codes for CASSLEQARSYEQYF. The full variable domain, rest sourced from reference TRBV11-2 and TRBJ2-7, is EAGVAQSPRYKIIEKRQSVAFWCNPISGHATLYWYQQILGQGPKLLIQFQNNGVVDDSQLPKDRFSAERLKGVDSTLKIQPAKLEDSAVYLCASSLEQARSYEQYFGPGTRLTVT.